This T cell receptor beta chain originates from a study of blood T cells in healthy people across ages (dated by TCRdb to the mid-2010s). As for the study more broadly: Template switching captured roughly one uniquely barcoded TCR beta cDNA molecule per two T cells in model experiments. The donors were divided into four age groups: young (average roughly 17 years), middle-aged (about 39), aged (under 70) and long-lived (approximately 74). To track age-related changes in TCR beta repertoire diversity, the study relied on deep sequencing normalized with unique cDNA molecular identifiers. To avoid experimental bias, donors of different ages were randomly spread across the sequencing lanes. Two additional independent replicas of 1 million unique cDNA reads from the same blood draw were analyzed for two donors (one aged 18 to 30 and one aged 80 or older).

As encoded in the germline V gene, CDR1 is MNHEY while CDR2 is SVGEGT. Taken from cysteine to phenylalanine, the CDR3 has 14 residues. Only the CDR3 region is kept as DNA, spanning 42 bases read in frame from base 1. V lost 8 bases and J lost 7 bases; the stretch between them is 21 bases long. The donors were 40 or so Caucasian individuals from Russia, aged 6 to 90 years, who were systemically healthy. Each donor gave ten milliliters of peripheral blood, collected into EDTA-treated Vacutainer tubes. Ficoll-Paque density-gradient centrifugation was used to isolate PBMCs, with at least 7 million per sample. Total RNA, at least 6 micrograms per sample, was extracted from PBMCs with Trizol reagent. The percentages of naive CD45RAhigh/CD27high T cells were determined by flow cytometry on a PBMC aliquot from every donor. The investigation overall reported the following: There was a strong correlation between observed TCR beta diversity and the percentage of naive T cells measured by flow cytometry. Bulk unsorted PBMC profiling prevented conclusive comparison of naive and antigen-experienced compartments. Total diversity estimates from one million sequenced T cells were considered lower bounds and underestimates. Observed TCR beta diversity per million T cells fell roughly linearly with age, and a significant reduction was already apparent by age around 44. The CMV infection status of donors was not known, potentially confounding age-related changes in expanded clonotypes. The long-lived group showed more naive CD4+ T cells, fewer expanded clones and increased TCR diversity than the aged group, suggesting age selection.

As to this clonotype: Its target antigen remains unknown. Per-base qualities were not stored, and no clone one base away is much larger.

The method was 5' RACE. Sequencing instrument: Illumina HiSeq 2500. The second PCR ran for about 6 to 11 cycles and used a J-beta primer mix along with a sample-barcoded 5' primer. A unique molecular identifier was introduced onto each TCR beta cDNA molecule by a template-switch 5' adaptor carrying 12 random nucleotides. At least 2.5 million CDR3-containing paired-end reads were obtained from each sample. All of the RNA was converted into first-strand cDNA using the Mint cDNA synthesis kit, with a TRBC-specific oligonucleotide serving as the primer. After uracil-DNA glycosylase treatment, a first 18-cycle PCR used universal primers M1SS and BC2_uni_R on all cDNA. In the paper's pipeline: For normalization, 1 million high-quality reads were randomly selected from each sample, with every read carrying a distinct molecular identifier. Instead of being binned into consensus sequences, reads with shared molecular identifiers were discarded. CDR3 identification, clonotype clustering and error correction used MiTCR with a Q25 quality threshold and the strictest error-elimination algorithm. A nonparametric unseen species model with Euler transformation was used to estimate a lower bound on total TCR beta diversity. The public reads were reprocessed in TCRdb via fastp at Q25 and MiXCR, keeping in-frame beta chains. Each entry merges the rows of one CDR3 protein and shows their most common DNA and genes. The V and J calls come from TCRdb's annotation, not from the publication. In this sample the table shows around 870,000 distinct CDR3 sequences, about 28% of which occur a single time. The ten most abundant clones make up 15% to 20% of the sample.

Sequencing used blood. The chain uses TRBV6-2 or TRBV6-3 and TRBJ2-7, with the D segment possibly TRBD1 or TRBD2, each aligning over 5 bases. The receptor was derived from a woman at least 80 years old in good health. The encoded CDR3 is CASGAGTPASEQYF. The nucleotide sequence is TGTGCCAGCGGAGCCGGGACCCCTGCCTCTGAGCAGTACTTC.